The 25 T cell receptor beta chains given below trace back to one sample, sequenced in a study of blood T cell repertoires in COVID-19. The assay was immunoSEQ multiplex PCR, and TCRdb's table has in-frame clones only and misses some. The table has some 210,000 clones, 70% to 90% seen once. Sequencing input: PBMCs or T cells enriched from blood (not recorded which). These receptors were collected from a man in his thirties or forties with acute COVID-19.

The chain links TRBV18 to TRBJ2-1; D gene ambiguous. The CDR3 runs 12 residues. The V gene's germline CDR1 is KGHSH and CDR2 LQKENI. The V gene lost 4 bases and the J gene lost 8 bases, with 9 bases spanning the gap. CDR3: CASSRAVDEQFF. CDR3 DNA: TGTGCCAGCTCACGTGCGGTGGATGAGCAGTTCTTC. The full variable domain, with the rest looked up from reference TRBV18 and TRBJ2-1, is NAGVMQNPRHLVRRRGQEARLRCSPMKGHSHVYWYRQLPEEGLKFMVYLQKENIIDESGMPKERFSAEFPKEGPSILRIQQVVRGDSAAYFCASSRAVDEQFFGPGTRLTVL.

V is TRBV27 and J is TRBJ2-3, with 12 bases lining up with TRBD2. V was pared by 3 bases and J by 3 bases, with 1 base of the junction left unmatched. Per the germline V gene, CDR1 is MNHEY and CDR2 is SMNVEV (reference sequence). The CDR3 has 15 amino acids. As DNA, the CDR3 is TGTGCCAGCAGTTTTACTAGCGGGGGGACAGATACGCAGTATTTT. Amino acids: CASSFTSGGTDTQYF.

The chain links TRBV19 to TRBJ1-1; no clear D gene. CDR3 size: 14 residues. Trimming shortened V by 3 bases and J by 4 bases, and 12 bases separated the two germline ends. CDR1 LNHDA and CDR2 SQIVND come from the germline V gene (reference sequence). The CDR3 sequence: CASSIYAGSTEAFF. CDR3 coding DNA: TGTGCCAGTAGTATCTACGCGGGGAGCACTGAAGCTTTCTTT.

This chain joins TRBV12-5 and TRBJ1-5; D uncertain. Trimming stripped 6 bases from V and 4 bases from J, with 4 bases between. Germline values: CDR1 LGHNT, CDR2 FRNRAP. The CDR3 has 11 amino acids. CDR3 sequence: CASGTNQPQHF. The CDR3 region has the DNA TGTGCTAGTGGCACAAATCAGCCCCAGCATTTT.

The sample holds a few counts of this clone. This chain uses TRBV18 with TRBJ2-5, with 15 bases fitting TRBD2. The germline gives CDR1 KGHSH, CDR2 LQKENI. V was clipped by 4 bases and J by 4 bases; unmatched bases: 10. The CDR3 spans 18 residues. CDR3: CASSRSRTSGGAGETQYF. The CDR3, as DNA: TGTGCCAGCTCACGCTCGCGGACTAGCGGGGGGGCCGGAGAGACCCAGTACTTC.

In its sample, this clone was seen a few times. The V and J genes are TRBV2 and TRBJ2-7; no clear D gene. Germline CDR1 reads SNHLY; CDR2 reads FYNNEI. The CDR3 runs 14 residues. V was trimmed by 7 bases and J by 2 bases, leaving 15 bases between them. CDR3 DNA: TGTGCCAGCAATGACCTCCGATCTACCTACGAGCAGTACTTC. It yields the protein CASNDLRSTYEQYF.

This clone came up a few times. V and J are TRBV19 and TRBJ1-6, with 10 bases fitting TRBD1. The CDR3 extends over 14 amino acids. Per the germline V gene, CDR1 is LNHDA and CDR2 is SQIVND (reference sequence). Unmatched junction bases numbered 3, after V lost 6 bases and J lost 7 bases. CDR3 protein: CASRRGQGNSPLHF. The DNA for the CDR3 is TGTGCCAGTAGACGGGGACAGGGGAATTCACCCCTCCACTTT.

This chain connects TRBV9 to TRBJ2-3; TRBD2 matches at 8 bases. Looked up from germline, CDR1 is SGDLS and CDR2 is YYNGEE. J gave up 2 bases and V 0 bases, and 5 bases lay outside the gene matches. The CDR3 length is 16 residues. CDR3 nucleotide sequence: TGTGCCAGCAGCGTAGAACTAGCGGTGATCACAGATACGCAGTATTTT. This gives the protein CASSVELAVITDTQYF.

The V gene is TRBV5-1, the J gene TRBJ2-1, with 11 bases identical to TRBD2. Per germline, CDR1 SGHRS and CDR2 YFSETQ. V was pared by 4 bases and J by 1 base, with 19 bases of the junction left unmatched. This CDR3 is 21 amino acids long. CDR3 in DNA: TGCGCCAGCAGCCCGACCCCGTTAGGGACTAGCGGTAGAATATCCTACAATGAGCAGTTCTTC. Translating it yields CASSPTPLGTSGRISYNEQFF.

This clone was seen a few times. This chain connects TRBV6-1 to TRBJ1-1; maybe TRBD1 (5 bases). Per germline, CDR1 MNHNS and CDR2 SASEGT. This CDR3 region has 14 residues. The germline V and J ends were trimmed by 3 bases and 4 bases, with 12 bases remaining between them. As DNA, the CDR3 is TGTGCCAGCAGTGAGGTGGGGGGGACCACTGAAGCTTTCTTT. This gives the protein CASSEVGGTTEAFF.

The CDR3 sequence: CASRSGTGELFF. CDR3 bases: TGTGCCAGCAGGTCGGGGACCGGGGAGCTGTTTTTT. This chain joins TRBV12-3 or TRBV12-4 and TRBJ2-2, with a tentative D call TRBD2 (5 bases). V dropped 6 bases and J dropped 5 bases, with 7 bases sitting between them. This CDR3 has 12 amino acids.

This chain joins TRBV10-2 and TRBJ1-6, with no clear D. The V and J ends lost 0 bases and 7 bases respectively, with 4 bases between them. This CDR3 has 13 residues. Germline V gene lookup returns CDR1 WSHSY and CDR2 SAAADI. The CDR3 sequence: CASSESRNSPLHF. CDR3 bases: TGCGCCAGCAGTGAGTCGAGGAATTCACCCCTCCACTTT.

The chain uses TRBV2 and TRBJ1-6; no reliable D call. Per germline, CDR1 SNHLY and CDR2 FYNNEI. The V end lost 4 bases, the J end lost 7 bases, and 14 bases lay between the germline ends. This CDR3 spans 15 amino acids. The CDR3: CASSVQRVQNSPLHF. The CDR3, as DNA: TGTGCCAGCAGTGTCCAGAGGGTACAGAATTCACCCCTCCACTTT.

The chain joins TRBV7-9 to TRBJ1-4; D unclear. This CDR3 is 15 amino acids long. Germline-derived CDR1 and CDR2 are SEHNR and FQNEAQ (reference sequence). V lost 4 bases, J lost 6 bases, and 15 bases lay in between. CDR3 in amino acids: CASSSPHGVDEKLFF. The CDR3 DNA reads TGTGCCAGCAGCTCCCCCCACGGGGTGGATGAAAAACTGTTTTTT.

The chain links TRBV18 to TRBJ1-3; D is uncertain. V shed 2 bases and J shed 0 bases, with 8 bases lying between them. Germline V lookup: CDR1 KGHSH, CDR2 LQKENI. This CDR3 has 15 amino acids. The CDR3 spells CASSPITSSGNTIYF. The DNA for the CDR3 is TGTGCCAGCTCACCAATAACTAGCTCTGGAAACACCATATATTTT.

The CDR3 spells CASSSRGTYEQYF. The CDR3, as DNA: TGTGCCAGCAGTTCGCGGGGAACCTACGAGCAGTACTTC. The V call is TRBV27, the J call TRBJ2-7, with D possibly being TRBD2 (6 bases). The CDR3 spans 13 residues. Germline V gene lookup returns CDR1 MNHEY and CDR2 SMNVEV (reference sequence). V lost 4 bases and J lost 2, with 9 bases in between.

The gene calls are TRBV18 and TRBJ1-1, with D possibly matching TRBD1 (5 bases). This CDR3 is built from 16 residues. Germline CDR1 is KGHSH and CDR2 is LQKENI. Deletions cut 2 bases from V and 0 bases from J, with 13 bases between. CDR3 residues: CASSPWKGALNTEAFF. The CDR3 coding sequence is TGTGCCAGCTCACCATGGAAAGGGGCCCTGAACACTGAAGCTTTCTTT.

The rearrangement links TRBV12-5 to TRBJ2-3; TRBD2 matches at 8 bases. Unmatched junction bases numbered 7, after V lost 6 bases and J lost 5 bases. Germline CDR1 LGHNT, CDR2 FRNRAP. This CDR3 has 14 amino acids. The CDR3 loop reads CASGIPGGGDTQYF. The CDR3 DNA follows: TGTGCTAGTGGAATACCGGGGGGGGGAGATACGCAGTATTTT.

The chain is built from TRBV5-1 and TRBJ1-6; no clear D gene. Germline CDR1 SGHRS, CDR2 YFSETQ. The CDR3 totals 14 residues. V was trimmed by 0 bases and J by 6 bases, leaving 7 bases between them. This chain's CDR3 is CASSLGPFNSPLHF. CDR3 DNA: TGCGCCAGCAGCTTGGGTCCCTTTAATTCACCCCTCCACTTT.

This rearrangement joins TRBV6-5 to TRBJ2-3; D unresolved. The CDR3 is 13 amino acids. Between the trimmed V and J ends, which lost 6 bases and 5 bases, there was a span of 12 bases. The germline gives CDR1 MNHEY, CDR2 SVGAGI. CDR3 in DNA: TGTGCCAGCAGCCGCGAGCTGATAGATACGCAGTATTTT. Translated, it gives CASSRELIDTQYF.

This chain uses TRBV3-1 (or the pseudogene TRBV3-2) with TRBJ2-5; 8 bases agree with TRBD2. CDR3 length equals 15 residues. Looked up from germline, CDR1 is LGHDT and CDR2 is YNNKEL (reference sequence). The trim removed 2 bases at V and 4 bases at J, leaving 6 bases unmatched. The DNA of the CDR3 is TGTGCCAGCAGCCAAACTAGCGGAAAGTCAGAGACCCAGTACTTC. It encodes CASSQTSGKSETQYF.

The V call is TRBV18, the J call TRBJ1-5; possible D gene TRBD1, 5 bases. The V end lost 0 bases, the J end lost 7 bases, and 10 bases lay between the germline ends. The CDR3 length is 14 residues. Germline assignment: CDR1 KGHSH and CDR2 LQKENI. CDR3 region: CASSPPGGSQPQHF. The CDR3 bases are TGTGCCAGCTCACCACCCGGGGGTAGCCAGCCCCAGCATTTT.

The rearrangement joins TRBV5-1 to TRBJ2-1; maybe TRBD1 (5 bases). Between the trimmed V and J ends, which lost 4 bases and 4 bases, there was a span of 12 bases. Germline CDR1 is SGHRS and CDR2 is YFSETQ. The CDR3 is 14 amino acids. The CDR3 DNA sequence: TGCGCCAGCAGCCCCAGGGCAGGGTACAATGAGCAGTTCTTC. This sequence encodes CASSPRAGYNEQFF.

V gene TRBV19 combines with J gene TRBJ1-5; D remains unclear. The CDR3 is made up of 12 amino acids. In germline, CDR1 is LNHDA, CDR2 SQIVND (reference sequence). V was trimmed by 3 bases and J by 6 bases, leaving 6 bases between them. CDR3 nucleotide sequence: TGTGCCAGTAGTATTTCCGTTCAGCCCCAGCATTTT. Translating gives CASSISVQPQHF. The full variable domain, in which reference TRBV19 and TRBJ1-5 provide the parts outside the CDR3, is DGGITQSPKYLFRKEGQNVTLSCEQNLNHDAMYWYRQDPGQGLRLIYYSQIVNDFQKGDIAEGYSVSREKKESFPLTVTSAQKNPTAFYLCASSISVQPQHFGDGTRLSIL.

The chain links TRBV28 to TRBJ1-2, with 11 bases matching TRBD1. This CDR3 region has 16 residues. After removal of 8 bases from V and 6 bases from J, the junction contained 14 bases not matched to a gene. The germline gives CDR1 MDHEN, CDR2 SYDVKM. The CDR3 DNA reads as TGTGCCAGCCACCCTCAACCGGGACAGGGGGGCCATGGCTACACCTTC. Amino acid sequence: CASHPQPGQGGHGYTF.